The TCR beta chain under discussion was sequenced for a study of blood T cell repertoires in COVID-19. For the study at large: T cells, B-cell-depleted T cells, or PBMCs supplied cDNA or gDNA.

Seattle patients were enrolled while actively infected and followed longitudinally. CDR3 size: 14 residues. Losses at the gene ends were 6 bases for V and 4 bases for J; bases not matched to a gene: 8. Germline lookup yields CDR1 SGHTA and CDR2 FQGNSA. This clone was found a few times. Under the authors' procedure: It was from reference gene primer amplification that nucleated cell counts were estimated. Produced via immunoSEQ multiplex PCR; TCRdb's table is partial and in-frame only. V and J calls and clone size are as listed in that table; D and trimming were resolved from the DNA. The top ten hold about 6.3% of the sample, which has 85,000 to 120,000 clones, about three quarters seen once.

Material for sequencing was peripheral blood. The chain has TRBV7-2 and TRBJ1-2; 7 nucleotides agree with TRBD1. This TCR came from a man older than 75 with COVID-19, enrolled during active disease. The CDR3: CASRQRRTGYGYTF. CDR3 in DNA: TGTGCCAGCAGGCAGCGCCGGACAGGCTATGGCTACACCTTC.